A single sample is the source of the 20 T cell receptor beta chains below, sequenced in a study of blood T cell repertoires in COVID-19. Clones were sequenced by immunoSEQ multiplex PCR, and TCRdb holds only the in-frame ones, with some missing. The table shows about 260,000 clones, with roughly 86% occurring only once. The material sequenced was peripheral blood. Every receptor here comes from a woman aged 55-69 years with COVID-19, enrolled during active disease.

This chain's CDR3 is CATSRDRRQINEKLFF. CDR3 sequence (DNA): TGTGCCACCAGCAGAGATCGGAGGCAGATTAATGAAAAACTGTTTTTT. This chain uses TRBV15 with TRBJ1-4; the D is unclear. The V and J ends lost 0 bases and 4 bases respectively, with 12 bases between them. CDR1 is LNHNV and CDR2 is YYDKDF in the germline V gene (reference sequence). The CDR3 is 16 residues long.

The chain is built from TRBV6-6 and TRBJ2-7, with D possibly being TRBD1 (6 bases). Trimming shortened V by 5 bases and J by 3 bases, and 14 bases separated the two germline ends. Germline V CDR1 and CDR2: MNHNY, SVGAGI (reference sequence). The CDR3 spans 14 residues. The CDR3 DNA reads as TGTGCCAGCAGTCAACAGGGTCCCCTCTACGAGCAGTACTTC. This sequence encodes CASSQQGPLYEQYF.

A few counts support this clone. One end of the junction varies from germline; a read error may be responsible. The V gene is TRBV6-5, the J gene TRBJ1-3; D perhaps matches TRBD1 (6 bases). Germline V gene lookup returns CDR1 MNHEY and CDR2 SVGAGI. The CDR3 sequence is 13 residues long. The CDR3 spells CASPDRSENTIYF. In DNA form, the CDR3 reads TGTGCCAGCCCTGACAGGTCTGAAAACACCATATATTTT.

The V call is TRBV6-2 or TRBV6-3, the J call TRBJ2-7, with TRBD2 as a possible D gene (5 bases). The germline gives CDR1 MNHEY, CDR2 SVGEGT. V lost 2 bases and J lost 3, with 14 bases in between. The CDR3 sequence is 15 residues long. CDR3 sequence reads: CASSYAGSVDYEQYF. CDR3 in DNA: TGTGCCAGCAGTTACGCGGGTAGCGTGGACTACGAGCAGTACTTC.

This chain connects TRBV5-8 to TRBJ1-3; TRBD1 aligns across 7 bases. The CDR3 is 15 residues long. Losses at the gene ends were 2 bases for V and 3 bases for J; bases not matched to a gene: 5. CDR1 and CDR2 (germline): SGHTS, YDEGEE. The CDR3 DNA reads TGTGCCAGCAGCTTCAAGGGGGCGGTTGGAAACACCATATATTTT. Protein sequence: CASSFKGAVGNTIYF.

In this sample, this clone turned up once. The V and J genes are TRBV21-1 and TRBJ1-1. TRBV21-1 is given as a pseudogene. This CDR3 contains 15 residues. CDR3 sequence reads: CASSKGCWVCRGAFF. CDR3 sequence (DNA): TGTGCCAGCAGCAAAGGGTGTTGGGTGTGTAGAGGGGCTTTCTTT.

J is TRBJ2-1 and V is TRBV2, with 11 nucleotides matching TRBD2. Looked up from germline, CDR1 is SNHLY and CDR2 is FYNNEI. This CDR3 is 16 amino acids long. V shed 6 bases, J shed 6 bases, and the junction held 10 bases outside the gene matches. CDR3 bases: TGTGCCAGCAGCTTCGGACTAGCGGGCCCCTCCAATGAGCAGTTCTTC. Its translation: CASSFGLAGPSNEQFF.

The rearrangement links TRBV5-7 to TRBJ2-1, with 9 bases matching TRBD1. TRBV5-7 is filed as an ORF, its function uncertain. After removal of 0 bases from V and 12 bases from J, the junction contained 10 bases not matched to a gene. The CDR3 totals 15 residues. CDR3 coding DNA: TGTGCCAGCAGCTTGGGCCCAAGAACAGGGGGCGCGCAGTTCTTC. Protein sequence: CASSLGPRTGGAQFF.

The V call is TRBV5-1, the J call TRBJ1-4, with 7 bases lining up with TRBD1. The junction had 5 bases not matched to a gene; V was cut back by 0 bases and J by 6 bases. This CDR3 has 15 residues. Germline values: CDR1 SGHRS, CDR2 YFSETQ. DNA for the CDR3: TGCGCCAGCAGCTTGGCCCTTACAGGGGATGAAAAACTGTTTTTT. Translating gives CASSLALTGDEKLFF.

This clone was recorded only once. This chain links TRBV29-1 with TRBJ1-1; 7 nucleotides agree with TRBD1. The CDR3 spans 17 residues. Germline V gene lookup returns CDR1 SQVTM and CDR2 ANQGSEA. Losses at the gene ends were 6 bases for V and 0 bases for J; bases not matched to a gene: 16. CDR3 sequence reads: CSVLPMSGGFMNTEAFF. CDR3 nucleotides: TGCAGCGTCCTGCCTATGTCAGGGGGGTTTATGAACACTGAAGCTTTCTTT.

The sample holds a few counts of this clone. This chain connects TRBV28 to TRBJ1-1, with 7 bases that match TRBD1. Germline assignment: CDR1 MDHEN and CDR2 SYDVKM. The CDR3 length is 14 residues. The CDR3: CGAGQVLSNTEAFF. The CDR3 DNA reads as TGTGGCGCCGGACAGGTCCTTTCGAACACTGAAGCTTTCTTT.

V usage is TRBV2 and J usage is TRBJ2-1, with TRBD2 identical over 10 bases. V dropped 7 bases and J dropped 4; count of bases not matched to a gene: 13. CDR1 is SNHLY, CDR2 FYNNEI, per germline. This CDR3 is built from 17 residues. The CDR3, as DNA: TGTGCCAGCAAAGAAGAGGCAGCGGGAGGGCCTTACAATGAGCAGTTCTTC. Translating gives CASKEEAAGGPYNEQFF.

The CDR3 DNA sequence: TGTGCCAGCAGCTTCGGACTAGCGGTAACAGATACGCAGTATTTT. As protein: CASSFGLAVTDTQYF. The V gene is TRBV7-3, the J gene TRBJ2-3; 10 bases are shared with TRBD2. This CDR3 is 15 amino acids long. In germline, CDR1 is SGHTA, CDR2 FQGTGA. Trimming took 3 bases from V and 3 from J; bases not matched to a gene: 3.

The V call is TRBV24-1, the J call TRBJ1-5; 10 nucleotides line up with TRBD1. Germline lookup yields CDR1 KGHDR and CDR2 SFDVKD. V lost 7 bases and J lost 6; bases outside the gene matches: 5. This CDR3 contains 14 residues. The CDR3 DNA reads TGTGCCACCAGATCCCGGGACAGGGGTCAGCCCCAGCATTTT. Amino acid sequence: CATRSRDRGQPQHF.

The chain uses TRBV27 and TRBJ2-1, with 7 bases matching TRBD1. From germline, CDR1 is MNHEY and CDR2 SMNVEV (reference sequence). The CDR3 loop spans 13 amino acids. Trimming removed 5 bases from V and 5 bases from J; junction bases left unmatched: 3. The CDR3 is CASSPDRDNEQFF. CDR3 bases: TGTGCCAGCAGTCCCGACAGGGACAATGAGCAGTTCTTC.

This chain joins TRBV7-6 and TRBJ2-3, with 7 bases matching TRBD2. The CDR3 runs to 15 residues. Germline V lookup: CDR1 SGHVS, CDR2 FNYEAQ. V lost 5 bases, J lost 2 bases, and 7 bases stayed unmatched. For the CDR3, the DNA is TGTGCCAGCAGCGCAAGCGGGACGAACACAGATACGCAGTATTTT. This gives the protein CASSASGTNTDTQYF.

The chain recombines TRBV6-2 or TRBV6-3 with TRBJ2-1; TRBD2 aligns across 8 bases. The CDR3 loop spans 15 amino acids. The germline gives CDR1 MNHEY, CDR2 SVGEGT. V lost 4 bases, J lost 8 bases, and 10 bases stayed unmatched. CDR3 nucleotides: TGTGCCAGCAGTTTCTGGGGTAGCGGGAAGGATGAGCAGTTCTTC. Residues: CASSFWGSGKDEQFF.

A note on this clone: The sample contains more than one DNA sequence encoding this CDR3. The chain joins TRBV19 to TRBJ1-2, with TRBD1 identical over 8 bases. V lost 6 bases to trimming and J lost 4 bases; unmatched junction nucleotides: 4. The CDR3 consists of 13 residues. CDR1 is LNHDA and CDR2 is SQIVND in the germline V gene (reference sequence). CDR3 coding DNA: TGTGCCAGTAGCACAGGGGGAAGCTATGGCTACACCTTC. Translated, it gives CASSTGGSYGYTF. The complete variable domain, with remaining parts taken from reference TRBV19 and TRBJ1-2, reads DGGITQSPKYLFRKEGQNVTLSCEQNLNHDAMYWYRQDPGQGLRLIYYSQIVNDFQKGDIAEGYSVSREKKESFPLTVTSAQKNPTAFYLCASSTGGSYGYTFGSGTRLTVV.

CDR3 amino acids: CASSPVQGGGTEAFF. In nucleotides, the CDR3 is TGTGCCAGCAGCCCAGTCCAGGGAGGGGGCACTGAAGCTTTCTTT. The gene calls are TRBV7-9 and TRBJ1-1; D is possibly TRBD1 (6 bases). The CDR3 length is 15 residues. CDR1 is SEHNR and CDR2 is FQNEAQ in the germline V gene (reference sequence). Trimming removed 5 bases from V and 4 bases from J, with 17 bases in between.

The chain employs TRBV4-1 and TRBJ2-3; 12 bases align to TRBD2. The germline CDR1 and CDR2 sequences are MGHRA and YSYEKL. Trimming cost V 0 bases and J 6 bases; bases outside gene matches: 7. The CDR3 is 17 residues long. CDR3 sequence reads: CASSQDWGTSGWDTQYF. The CDR3 DNA reads as TGCGCCAGCAGCCAAGATTGGGGGACTAGCGGGTGGGATACGCAGTATTTT.